This is a list of T cell receptor beta chains from one sample in a study of blood T cell repertoires in COVID-19. TCRdb's table, derived via immunoSEQ multiplex PCR, lists solely in-frame clones and lacks some. The data contain about 83,000 clones, approximately 81% of them singletons. The sample comprised peripheral blood. These receptors were taken from a woman of 80 years or more with acute or convalescent COVID-19. Both conserved end residues are part of each CDR3. The D gene is left open where the match is weak. A row's size may be missing; if present it is once, few, many or a size class.

cdr3_aa: CASRFLAGDSYEQYF
cdr3_nt: TGTGCCAGCAGGTTTCTAGCGGGGGATTCCTACGAGCAGTACTTC
j_call: TRBJ2-7
clone_size: .
d_call: TRBD2
v_call: TRBV5-6

cdr3_aa: CASSLGAGGGNTIYF
cdr3_nt: TGTGCCAGCAGCTTAGGAGCGGGCGGTGGAAACACCATATATTTT
j_call: TRBJ1-3
clone_size: .
d_call: .
v_call: TRBV7-2

cdr3_aa: CASSASTGSAHEQYF
cdr3_nt: TGTGCCAGCAGCGCCTCGACAGGGTCCGCCCACGAGCAGTACTTC
j_call: TRBJ2-7
clone_size: .
d_call: TRBD1
v_call: TRBV9

cdr3_aa: CATSLGQGNSQPQHF
cdr3_nt: TGTGCCACCAGCTTAGGACAGGGGAACAGTCAGCCCCAGCATTTT
j_call: TRBJ1-5
clone_size: .
d_call: TRBD1
v_call: TRBV15

cdr3_aa: CAWSAPGFPEKLFF
cdr3_nt: TGTGCCTGGAGCGCCCCGGGTTTCCCTGAAAAACTGTTTTTT
j_call: TRBJ1-4
clone_size: .
d_call: .
v_call: TRBV30

cdr3_aa: CASRETSGGGEQYF
cdr3_nt: TGCGCCAGCAGGGAGACCAGCGGGGGGGGCGAGCAGTACTTC
j_call: TRBJ2-7
clone_size: once
d_call: TRBD2
v_call: TRBV5-1

cdr3_aa: CASSAQTGGAGNAEAFF
cdr3_nt: TGTGCCAGCAGTGCCCAGACAGGGGGCGCGGGTAACGCTGAAGCTTTCTTT
j_call: TRBJ1-1
clone_size: once
d_call: TRBD1
v_call: TRBV2

cdr3_aa: CSVVAGVRLTYEQYF
cdr3_nt: TGCAGCGTTGTAGCGGGGGTCCGGCTTACCTACGAGCAGTACTTC
j_call: TRBJ2-7
clone_size: .
d_call: TRBD2
v_call: TRBV29-1

cdr3_aa: CASSLGSSGAVVVQFF
cdr3_nt: TGTGCCAGCAGCTTAGGGTCTAGCGGGGCCGTGGTAGTGCAGTTCTTC
j_call: TRBJ2-1
clone_size: .
d_call: TRBD2
v_call: TRBV11-2

cdr3_aa: CASSIARRGKNIQYF
cdr3_nt: TGTGCCAGTAGTATAGCCCGGAGGGGCAAAAACATTCAGTACTTC
j_call: TRBJ2-4
clone_size: .
d_call: .
v_call: TRBV19

cdr3_aa: CASSQSHGNQPQHF
cdr3_nt: TGTGCCAGCAGCCAATCACACGGCAATCAGCCCCAGCATTTT
j_call: TRBJ1-5
clone_size: .
d_call: .
v_call: TRBV3-1/TRBV3-2

cdr3_aa: CASSVGLTGTSYNEQFF
cdr3_nt: TGTGCCAGCAGCGTAGGCCTCACCGGGACTAGCTACAATGAGCAGTTCTTC
j_call: TRBJ2-1
clone_size: .
d_call: TRBD2
v_call: TRBV9

cdr3_aa: CASSVLAGDPGGTQYF
cdr3_nt: TGCGCCAGCAGTGTGTTAGCGGGGGATCCCGGGGGTACGCAGTATTTT
j_call: TRBJ2-3
clone_size: .
d_call: TRBD2
v_call: TRBV10-1

cdr3_aa: CASSTRGGSTDTQYF
cdr3_nt: TGTGCCAGCAGTACCCGTGGGGGGAGCACAGATACGCAGTATTTT
j_call: TRBJ2-3
clone_size: .
d_call: .
v_call: TRBV6-2/TRBV6-3

cdr3_aa: CASSASDRGPYNEQFF
cdr3_nt: TGCGCCAGCAGTGCCTCAGACAGGGGACCCTACAATGAGCAGTTCTTC
j_call: TRBJ2-1
clone_size: .
d_call: TRBD1
v_call: TRBV10-2

cdr3_aa: CASRDRASNQPQHF
cdr3_nt: TGTGCCAGCAGGGACAGGGCCTCCAATCAGCCCCAGCATTTT
j_call: TRBJ1-5
clone_size: .
d_call: TRBD1
v_call: TRBV28

cdr3_aa: CASSLSVESPLHF
cdr3_nt: TGTGCCAGCAGCTTAAGCGTTGAATCACCCCTCCACTTT
j_call: TRBJ1-6
clone_size: .
d_call: .
v_call: TRBV11-3

cdr3_aa: CASSPLPQGNPNYGYTF
cdr3_nt: TGTGCCAGCAGTCCACTGCCGCAGGGGAACCCTAACTATGGCTACACCTTC
j_call: TRBJ1-2
clone_size: .
d_call: .
v_call: TRBV6-2/TRBV6-3

cdr3_aa: CASSLTEGVGYGYTF
cdr3_nt: TGTGCCAGCAGCTTAACGGAGGGCGTTGGCTATGGCTACACCTTC
j_call: TRBJ1-2
clone_size: .
d_call: .
v_call: TRBV5-6

cdr3_aa: CASSVGLSSSGGAHEQFF
cdr3_nt: TGTGCCAGCAGCGTGGGGCTCTCGTCTAGCGGGGGGGCCCATGAGCAGTTCTTC
j_call: TRBJ2-1
clone_size: .
d_call: TRBD2
v_call: TRBV9

cdr3_aa: CASTKGDRNQPQHF
cdr3_nt: TGTGCCAGTACTAAGGGAGATCGCAATCAGCCCCAGCATTTT
j_call: TRBJ1-5
clone_size: .
d_call: .
v_call: TRBV19

cdr3_aa: CATSDQTGGEETQYF
cdr3_nt: TGTGCCACCAGTGACCAGACAGGGGGCGAAGAGACCCAGTACTTC
j_call: TRBJ2-5
clone_size: .
d_call: TRBD1
v_call: TRBV24-1

cdr3_aa: CASTSGFVDYGYTF
cdr3_nt: TGTGCCAGCACCTCGGGGTTCGTGGACTATGGCTACACCTTC
j_call: TRBJ1-2
clone_size: .
d_call: .
v_call: TRBV28

cdr3_aa: CSARQDEAFF
cdr3_nt: TGCAGTGCTAGGCAGGATGAAGCTTTCTTT
j_call: TRBJ1-1
clone_size: .
d_call: .
v_call: TRBV20-1